One sample yielded the 23 T cell receptor beta chains listed below, sequenced in a study of cytomegalovirus exposure and HLA in healthy donors. PCR was performed using 60 Vbeta and 13 Jbeta primers. Repertoires were generated with immunoSEQ multiplex PCR, while TCRdb's copy carries only in-frame clones and drops some. Here the sample spans over 150,000 clones, around 75% being singletons. The sample was PBMCs. Every receptor here comes from a man aged 30 to 39 in good health and CMV-seropositive.

The gene calls are TRBV19 and TRBJ1-1, with D perhaps TRBD1 (6 bases). Trimming left V 1 base short and J 6 bases short, with 12 bases between. CDR3 length: 14 residues. The germline V gene has CDR1 LNHDA and CDR2 SQIVND (reference sequence). CDR3 region: CASSIAGGGAEAFF. CDR3 nucleotides: TGTGCCAGTAGTATAGCCGGGGGGGGCGCTGAAGCTTTCTTT.

This clone was seen once. The V gene is TRBV19, the J gene TRBJ2-1; 7 nucleotides match TRBD2. Trimming at V came to 7 bases and at J to 8 bases, leaving 5 bases not matched to a gene. Germline assignment: CDR1 LNHDA and CDR2 SQIVND (reference sequence). The CDR3 length is 12 residues. The DNA for the CDR3 is TGTGCCAGTACAAGCGGGATACATGAGCAGTTCTTC. It codes for CASTSGIHEQFF.

The V and J genes are TRBV30 and TRBJ2-1, with 7 bases fitting TRBD1. CDR1 GTSNPN and CDR2 SVGIG come from the germline V gene (reference sequence). The CDR3 spans 14 residues. Losses at the gene ends were 1 base for V and 2 bases for J; bases not matched to a gene: 2. CDR3 protein: CAWSGGQPYNEQFF. In nucleotides, the CDR3 is TGTGCCTGGAGTGGGGGACAGCCCTACAATGAGCAGTTCTTC.

This chain uses TRBV7-3 with TRBJ1-1; D might be TRBD1 (6 bases). Germline CDR1 SGHTA, CDR2 FQGTGA. The CDR3 is 13 amino acids. Trimming removed 5 bases at V and 1 base at J, with 8 bases between. CDR3 sequence: CASSKDRNTEAFF. DNA of the CDR3: TGTGCCAGCAGCAAGGACAGGAACACTGAAGCTTTCTTT.

The J gene is TRBJ1-2, the V gene TRBV2, with D possibly matching TRBD1 (6 bases). The ends were cut back, 4 bases at V and 8 bases at J, with 14 bases in the middle. This CDR3 comprises 13 residues. The germline V gene has CDR1 SNHLY and CDR2 FYNNEI. The CDR3 DNA follows: TGTGCCAGCAGTGGGGGGCCGCTCAGGGGCTACACCTTC. Residues: CASSGGPLRGYTF.

The rearrangement joins TRBV4-2 to TRBJ2-1, with D tentatively TRBD2 (5 bases). CDR3 size: 11 residues. CDR1 is LGHNA, CDR2 YNFKEQ, per germline. Trimming removed 5 bases at V and 9 bases at J, with 8 bases between. CDR3 sequence reads: CASSLEGEQFF. CDR3 DNA sequence: TGTGCCAGCAGCTTAGAGGGTGAGCAGTTCTTC.

This CDR3 reads CASSFRDRLAAGYTF. DNA for the CDR3: TGTGCCAGCAGCTTCCGGGACAGACTGGCAGCGGGCTACACCTTC. V gene TRBV5-4 combines with J gene TRBJ1-2, with 7 bases lining up with TRBD1. The CDR3 extends over 15 amino acids. Germline V lookup: CDR1 SGHNT, CDR2 YYREEE (reference sequence). V shed 2 bases and J 8 bases; nucleotides not matched to a gene: 12.

As regards this clone: A junction boundary mismatches the germline segment, possibly from a read error. The V call is TRBV19, the J call TRBJ2-1; 10 bases line up with TRBD2. Germline V gives CDR1 LNHDA, CDR2 SQIVND (reference sequence). The CDR3 is made up of 14 amino acids. The CDR3 nucleotides are TGTGCCAGTAGGACTAGCGGGTCGTACACTGAGCAGTTCTTC. It encodes CASRTSGSYTEQFF. The whole variable domain, remainder taken from reference TRBV19 and TRBJ2-1, is DGGITQSPKYLFRKEGQNVTLSCEQNLNHDAMYWYRQDPGQGLRLIYYSQIVNDFQKGDIAEGYSVSREKKESFPLTVTSAQKNPTAFYLCASRTSGSYTEQFFGPGTRLTVL.

This clone occurred a few times. The J gene is TRBJ2-3, the V gene TRBV15; unclear D gene. Trimming stripped 2 bases from V and 0 bases from J, with 6 bases between. Germline CDR1 LNHNV, CDR2 YYDKDF (reference sequence). This CDR3 spans 14 amino acids. CDR3 in DNA: TGTGCCACCAGCAGACTATCCAGCACAGATACGCAGTATTTT. Residues: CATSRLSSTDTQYF.

V usage is TRBV29-1 and J usage is TRBJ2-7; TRBD2 is a possible D gene (6 bases). The CDR3 spans 13 residues. V was shortened by 6 bases and J by 3 bases, with 15 bases between the two germline ends. The germline V gene has CDR1 SQVTM and CDR2 ANQGSEA. CDR3 region: CSVRGGVDYEQYF. The CDR3 DNA follows: TGCAGCGTCCGGGGCGGGGTGGACTACGAGCAGTACTTC.

This CDR3 is CASSGSGRGYEQYF. The CDR3 bases are TGTGCCAGCAGCGGTAGCGGGAGAGGGTACGAGCAGTACTTC. The chain couples TRBV9 to TRBJ2-5, with TRBD2 matching 9 bases. The J call is uncertain, as TRBJ2-7 better fits the DNA end. This CDR3 contains 14 residues. The germline V gene encodes CDR1 SGDLS and CDR2 YYNGEE.

The V gene is TRBV30, the J gene TRBJ1-3, with a tentative D call TRBD1 (5 bases). The CDR3 extends over 14 amino acids. Germline V CDR1 and CDR2: GTSNPN, SVGIG (reference sequence). V was trimmed by 2 bases and J by 0 bases, leaving 8 bases between them. The CDR3 loop reads CAWSSTASGNTIYF. CDR3 DNA sequence: TGTGCCTGGAGTTCGACAGCCTCTGGAAACACCATATATTTT.

This clone has just a few counts. The chain is built from TRBV5-4 and TRBJ2-7, with 9 bases fitting TRBD1. Germline V lookup: CDR1 SGHNT, CDR2 YYREEE (reference sequence). The CDR3 sequence is 14 residues long. V lost 8 bases to trimming and J lost 7 bases; unmatched junction nucleotides: 13. The CDR3 spells CASTRMGQGGEQYF. CDR3 in DNA: TGTGCCAGTACAAGAATGGGACAGGGAGGGGAGCAGTACTTC.

The rearrangement joins TRBV5-1 to TRBJ2-7; D may be TRBD2 (7 bases). The CDR3 consists of 15 residues. The V end was cut by 0 bases, the J end by 2 bases, with 12 bases between. The V gene's germline CDR1 is SGHRS and CDR2 YFSETQ. The CDR3 DNA reads TGCGCCAGCAGCTTGGGAGGGGGGGTGACCTACGAGCAGTACTTC. Residues: CASSLGGGVTYEQYF.

This clone was seen more than once but under ten times. This chain joins TRBV4-1 and TRBJ1-1; D is unresolved. Trimming removed 0 bases at V and 1 base at J, with 6 bases between. Germline V gene data show CDR1 as MGHRA and CDR2 as YSYEKL. The CDR3 spans 14 residues. The DNA for the CDR3 is TGCGCCAGCAGCCAAGATGAGGGGAACACTGAAGCTTTCTTT. It is translated as CASSQDEGNTEAFF.

CDR3 bases: TGTGCCAGCAGTTTAGGGGGGGGCCCGAACACTGAAGCTTTCTTT. This encodes CASSLGGGPNTEAFF. This chain uses TRBV28 with TRBJ1-1; TRBD1 might be the D (6 bases). The germline V gene has CDR1 MDHEN and CDR2 SYDVKM. The CDR3 runs to 15 residues. With 2 bases removed from V and 1 base from J, the gap between germline ends came to 11 bases.

The gene calls are TRBV4-2 and TRBJ1-2, with 7 positions matching TRBD1. V lost 3 bases, J lost 7 bases, and 8 bases stayed unmatched. From germline, CDR1 is LGHNA and CDR2 YNFKEQ. This CDR3 has 14 residues. The CDR3 nucleotides read TGTGCCAGCAGCCAGATCGACAGGGTAGCTGGCTACACCTTC. Protein: CASSQIDRVAGYTF.

V and J are TRBV6-6 and TRBJ2-5; 7 nucleotides agree with TRBD2. Germline V gives CDR1 MNHNY, CDR2 SVGAGI (reference sequence). Trimming removed 7 bases from V and 5 bases from J; junction bases left unmatched: 16. The CDR3 spans 16 residues. CDR3 region: CASTSPLARAGETQYF. The DNA for the CDR3 is TGTGCCAGCACCTCGCCCCTAGCGAGAGCGGGGGAGACCCAGTACTTC.

The rearrangement uses TRBV2 and TRBJ2-7; TRBD1 matches at 10 bases. This CDR3 spans 14 amino acids. J gave up 0 bases and V 7 bases, and 3 bases lay outside the gene matches. Germline CDR1 is SNHLY and CDR2 is FYNNEI. This CDR3 reads CASTDRGFSYEQYF. For the CDR3, the DNA is TGTGCCAGCACGGACAGGGGGTTCTCCTACGAGCAGTACTTC.

The J gene is TRBJ1-6, the V gene TRBV5-6, with 7 bases that match TRBD1. This CDR3 is 15 amino acids long. The V and J ends lost 4 bases and 9 bases, in that order; junction bases with no gene match: 10. The V gene's germline CDR1 is SGHDT and CDR2 YYEEEE. The CDR3 reads CASSHRDSHGSPLHF. The CDR3 DNA follows: TGTGCCAGCAGCCACCGGGACAGTCACGGTTCACCCCTCCACTTT.

This clone appeared a single time. The J gene is TRBJ1-2, the V gene TRBV27, with D uncertain. Germline CDR1 reads MNHEY; CDR2 reads SMNVEV (reference sequence). The CDR3 sequence is 16 residues long. The germline V and J ends were trimmed by 6 bases and 0 bases, with 17 bases remaining between them. CDR3 coding DNA: TGTGCCAGCAGACCACCCGGGGTCCTAGCTAACTATGGCTACACCTTC. It translates to CASRPPGVLANYGYTF.

The chain has TRBV27 and TRBJ2-1; 11 bases are shared with TRBD2. This CDR3 spans 16 amino acids. Trimming took 5 bases from V and 4 from J; bases not matched to a gene: 7. Germline loops: CDR1 MNHEY, CDR2 SMNVEV (reference sequence). CDR3 amino acids: CASSRTSGSGYNEQFF. Written as DNA, the CDR3 is TGTGCCAGCAGTCGAACTAGCGGGAGTGGGTACAATGAGCAGTTCTTC.

This chain links TRBV9 with TRBJ2-2; tentatively, D is TRBD2 (7 bases). The germline V gene has CDR1 SGDLS and CDR2 YYNGEE. This CDR3 spans 18 amino acids. Trimming shortened V by 4 bases and J by 1 base, and 20 bases separated the two germline ends. For the CDR3, the DNA is TGTGCCAGCAGCCTACTGGGGGGGCTCGTAGGGAACACCGGGGAGCTGTTTTTT. Translating gives CASSLLGGLVGNTGELFF.